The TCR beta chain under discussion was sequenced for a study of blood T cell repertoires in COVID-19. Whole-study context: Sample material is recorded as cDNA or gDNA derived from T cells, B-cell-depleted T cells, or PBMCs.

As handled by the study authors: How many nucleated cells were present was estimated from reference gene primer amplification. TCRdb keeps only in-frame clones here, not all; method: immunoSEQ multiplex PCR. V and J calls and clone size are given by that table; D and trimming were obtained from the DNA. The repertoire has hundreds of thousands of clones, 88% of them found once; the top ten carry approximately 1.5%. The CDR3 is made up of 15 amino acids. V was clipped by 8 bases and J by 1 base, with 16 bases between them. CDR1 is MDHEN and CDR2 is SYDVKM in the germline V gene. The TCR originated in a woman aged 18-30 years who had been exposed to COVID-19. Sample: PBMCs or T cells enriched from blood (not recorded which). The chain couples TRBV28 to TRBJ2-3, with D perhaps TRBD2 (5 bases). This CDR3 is CASGPLGDGTDTQYF. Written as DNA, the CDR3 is TGTGCCAGCGGACCCCTCGGGGATGGCACAGATACGCAGTATTTT.